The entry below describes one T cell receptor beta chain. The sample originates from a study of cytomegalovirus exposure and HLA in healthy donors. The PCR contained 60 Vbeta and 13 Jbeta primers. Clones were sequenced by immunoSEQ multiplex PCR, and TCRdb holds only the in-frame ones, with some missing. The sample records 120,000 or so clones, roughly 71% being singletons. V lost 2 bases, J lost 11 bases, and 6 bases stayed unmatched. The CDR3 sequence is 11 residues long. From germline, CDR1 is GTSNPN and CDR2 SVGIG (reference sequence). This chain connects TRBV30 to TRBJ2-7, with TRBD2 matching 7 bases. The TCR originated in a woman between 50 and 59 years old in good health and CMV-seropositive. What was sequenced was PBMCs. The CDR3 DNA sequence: TGTGCCTGGAGTACTACGGGACTAAAGTACTTC. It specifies CAWSTTGLKYF. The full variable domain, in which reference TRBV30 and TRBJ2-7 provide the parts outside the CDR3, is SQTIHQWPATLVQPVGSPLSLECTVEGTSNPNLYWYRQAAGRGLQLLFYSVGIGQISSEVPQNLSASRPQDRQFILSSKKLLLSDSGFYLCAWSTTGLKYFGPGTRLTVT.